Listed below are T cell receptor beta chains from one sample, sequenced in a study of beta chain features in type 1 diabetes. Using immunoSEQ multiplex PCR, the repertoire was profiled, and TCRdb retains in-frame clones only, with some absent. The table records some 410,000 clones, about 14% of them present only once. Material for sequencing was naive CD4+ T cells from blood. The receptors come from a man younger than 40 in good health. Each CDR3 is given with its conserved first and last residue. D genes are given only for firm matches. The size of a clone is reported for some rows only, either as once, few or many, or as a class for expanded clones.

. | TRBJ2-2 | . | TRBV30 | CACATTSAGELFF | TGTGCCTGTGCGACTACGAGCGCCGGGGAGCTGTTTTTT
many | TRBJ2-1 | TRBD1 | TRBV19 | CASSNLPGQGQNEQFF | TGTGCCAGTAGCAATCTACCGGGACAGGGTCAAAATGAGCAGTTCTTC
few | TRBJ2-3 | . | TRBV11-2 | CASSLDFGDTQYF | TGTGCCAGCAGCTTAGATTTTGGAGATACGCAGTATTTT
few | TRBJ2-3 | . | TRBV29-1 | CSVETPGPISDTQYF | TGCAGCGTCGAAACACCAGGACCGATATCAGATACGCAGTATTTT
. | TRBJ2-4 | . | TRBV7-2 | CASSLGAGRRTQYF | TGTGCCAGCAGCTTAGGGGCGGGGAGACGTACTCAGTACTTC
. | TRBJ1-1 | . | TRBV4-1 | CASSQDSGQVPNTEAFF | TGCGCCAGCAGCCAAGATTCGGGCCAGGTACCCAACACTGAAGCTTTCTTT
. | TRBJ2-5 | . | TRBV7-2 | CASSLLGVRVQETQYF | TGTGCCAGCAGCCTACTAGGGGTGAGGGTCCAGGAGACCCAGTACTTC
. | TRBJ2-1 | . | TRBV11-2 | CASSSRWPGYNNEQFF | TGTGCCAGCAGCTCCCGGTGGCCAGGGTACAACAATGAGCAGTTCTTC
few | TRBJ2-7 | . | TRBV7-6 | CASSFRSGYEQYF | TGTGCCAGCAGCTTTAGGAGTGGCTACGAGCAGTACTTC
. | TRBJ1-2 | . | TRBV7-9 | CASSLARGVYTF | TGTGCCAGCAGCTTAGCACGGGGAGTCTACACCTTC
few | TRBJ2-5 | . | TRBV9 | CASSVLGGQETQYF | TGTGCCAGCAGCGTTCTGGGGGGCCAAGAGACCCAGTACTTC
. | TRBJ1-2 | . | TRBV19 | CASAFPSGYTF | TGTGCCAGCGCCTTTCCTAGTGGCTACACCTTC
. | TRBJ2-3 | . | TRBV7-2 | CASRKRTSTDTQYF | TGTGCCAGCAGGAAACGGACTAGCACAGATACGCAGTATTTT
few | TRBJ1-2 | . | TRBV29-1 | CSVQRTENYGYTF | TGCAGCGTTCAGAGGACTGAGAACTATGGCTACACCTTC
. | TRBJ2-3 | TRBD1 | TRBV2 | CASSYRGPDTQYF | TGTGCCAGCAGTTACAGGGGACCAGATACGCAGTATTTT
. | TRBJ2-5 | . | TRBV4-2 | CASSYRGSETQYF | TGTGCCAGCAGCTATAGGGGATCAGAGACCCAGTACTTC
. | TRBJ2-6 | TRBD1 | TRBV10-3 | CAIWAGGAGANVLTF | TGTGCCATCTGGGCAGGGGGCGCTGGGGCCAACGTCCTGACTTTC
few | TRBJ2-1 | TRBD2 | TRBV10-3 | CAISGGTSGPYNEQFF | TGTGCCATCAGTGGTGGGACTAGCGGACCCTACAATGAGCAGTTCTTC
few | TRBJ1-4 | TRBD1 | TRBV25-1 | CASSGTGGHEKLFF | TGTGCCAGCAGTGGGACAGGGGGGCATGAAAAACTGTTTTTT
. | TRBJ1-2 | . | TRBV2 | CASSARQGFNYGYTF | TGTGCCAGCAGTGCAAGGCAGGGTTTCAACTATGGCTACACCTTC
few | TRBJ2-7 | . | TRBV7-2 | CASSTSGRPSYEQYF | TGTGCCAGCAGCACAAGCGGACGGCCCTCCTACGAGCAGTACTTC
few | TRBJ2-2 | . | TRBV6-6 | CATRDGELFF | TGTGCAACCCGGGACGGGGAGCTGTTTTTT
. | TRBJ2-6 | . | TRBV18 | CASSSSSGANVLTF | TGTGCCAGCTCATCTTCCTCTGGGGCCAACGTCCTGACTTTC
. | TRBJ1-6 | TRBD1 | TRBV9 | CASSVADRDSPLHF | TGTGCCAGCAGCGTAGCTGACAGGGATTCACCCCTCCACTTT
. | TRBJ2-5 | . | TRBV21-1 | CASSGNRGKYF | TGTGCCAGCAGCGGCAACAGGGGGAAGTACTTC
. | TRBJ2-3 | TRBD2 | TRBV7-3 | CASSLTSGASTDTQYF | TGTGCCAGCAGCTTGACTAGCGGGGCTAGCACAGATACGCAGTATTTT
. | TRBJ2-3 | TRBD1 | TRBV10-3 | CAISGAEGATQYF | TGTGCCATCAGTGGGGCTGAGGGGGCTACGCAGTATTTT
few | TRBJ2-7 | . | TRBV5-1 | CASSLAGNYEQYF | TGCGCCAGCAGCTTGGCGGGGAACTACGAGCAGTACTTC
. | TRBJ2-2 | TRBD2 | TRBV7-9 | CASSVDTSAGELFF | TGTGCCAGCAGCGTAGACACTAGCGCCGGGGAGCTGTTTTTT
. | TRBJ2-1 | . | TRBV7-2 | CASSLVGGMDEQFF | TGTGCCAGCAGCTTAGTTGGCGGGATGGATGAGCAGTTCTTC
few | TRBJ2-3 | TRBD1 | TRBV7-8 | CASSPDRVSDTQYF | TGTGCCAGCAGCCCCGACAGGGTGTCAGATACGCAGTATTTT
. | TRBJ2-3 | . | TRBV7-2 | CASSDSDRADTQYF | TGTGCCAGCAGTGACTCGGATCGGGCAGATACGCAGTATTTT
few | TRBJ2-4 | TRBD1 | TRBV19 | CASSLDRGLVAKNIQYF | TGTGCCAGTAGCCTGGACAGGGGTCTTGTCGCCAAAAACATTCAGTACTTC
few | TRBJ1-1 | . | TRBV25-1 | CASSESGGAFF | TGTGCCAGCAGTGAATCTGGAGGAGCTTTCTTT
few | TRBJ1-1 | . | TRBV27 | CASGRRDTEAFF | TGTGCCAGTGGTCGACGGGACACTGAAGCTTTCTTT
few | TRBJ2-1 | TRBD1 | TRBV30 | CAWSVLGQGFHEQFF | TGTGCCTGGAGTGTATTGGGACAGGGGTTCCATGAGCAGTTCTTC
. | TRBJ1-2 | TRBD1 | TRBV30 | CAWTTGGYGYTF | TGTGCCTGGACTACAGGGGGCTATGGCTACACCTTC
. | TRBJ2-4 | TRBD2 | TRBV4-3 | CASSQEITSGTKNIQYF | TGCGCCAGCAGCCAAGAGATCACTAGCGGGACCAAAAACATTCAGTACTTC
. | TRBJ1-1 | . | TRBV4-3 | CASSQGRGTEAFF | TGCGCCAGCAGCCAAGGGCGGGGGACTGAAGCTTTCTTT
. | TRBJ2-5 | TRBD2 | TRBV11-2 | CASSSRLAGVQETQYF | TGTGCCAGCAGCTCCCGACTAGCGGGGGTGCAAGAGACCCAGTACTTC
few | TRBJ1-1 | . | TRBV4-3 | CASSLAAGSNTEAFF | TGCGCCAGCAGCCTGGCGGCAGGGTCGAACACTGAAGCTTTCTTT